The T cell receptor (beta chain) described here comes from a study of cytomegalovirus exposure and HLA in healthy donors. Regarding this clone: Its cognate antigen is unknown.

Both 60 Vbeta primers and 13 Jbeta primers went into the PCR. Clones were sequenced by immunoSEQ multiplex PCR, and TCRdb holds only the in-frame ones, with some missing. Of about 150,000 clones listed, 79% are singletons. CDR3 length: 14 residues. Germline CDR1 LNHDA, CDR2 SQIVND (reference sequence). V lost 4 bases, J lost 2 bases, and 11 bases lay in between. Study findings and constraints: TCR beta V segments were, for the most part, productive about 87% or about 30% of the time in an earlier analysis. Common viral pathogens seemed to be connected with several of the most significant clusters, according to a later analysis. Presence/absence analyses assumed roughly uniform sequencing depth across donors, which may not hold.

The source material was PBMCs. The sequence was collected from a human donor in good health. The chain has TRBV19 and TRBJ1-2, with TRBD1 as a possible D gene (6 bases). The DNA for the CDR3 is TGTGCCAGTAGTAGAAGGGGGGGCAACTATGGCTACACCTTC. This sequence encodes CASSRRGGNYGYTF.